The T cell receptor (beta chain) under discussion was sequenced for a study of prognosis after radiotherapy for stage I lung cancer. Overall study context: Alongside stereotactic body radiotherapy, concurrent therapy was given to no patient.

At both of two time points, around 5.6 milliliters of peripheral blood were drawn. The ends were cut back, 3 bases at V and 4 bases at J, with 12 bases in the middle. The germline CDR1 and CDR2 sequences are LNHDA and SQIVND (reference sequence). The CDR3 runs to 15 residues. Worth noting for this clonotype: Its antigen is as yet unknown.

Two rounds of multiplex PCR amplified TCR beta CDR3 from genomic DNA. Round one of PCR was performed, and it used primers specific to each TRBV and TRBJ gene. TCRdb called the multiplex PCR reads again in MiXCR, with one record for every CDR3 protein. This repertoire shows about 27,000 distinct CDR3 sequences, 46% found once; its top ten account for just under 15%. Study-wide results and limits: Compared with a median of roughly 9,400 beforehand, unique TCR clone counts dropped to 6,861 after stereotactic body radiation therapy.

This chain connects TRBV19 to TRBJ2-2; D ambiguous. The sequencing here drew on PBMCs, taken before or after stereotactic body radiation therapy (not recorded which). The receptor comes from a donor over 45 with non-small cell lung cancer. This CDR3 reads CASSIPSMGTGELFF. CDR3 coding DNA: TGTGCCAGTAGTATCCCCTCCATGGGCACCGGGGAGCTGTTTTTT. The whole variable domain, filled in from reference TRBV19 and TRBJ2-2, reads DGGITQSPKYLFRKEGQNVTLSCEQNLNHDAMYWYRQDPGQGLRLIYYSQIVNDFQKGDIAEGYSVSREKKESFPLTVTSAQKNPTAFYLCASSIPSMGTGELFFGEGSRLTVL.